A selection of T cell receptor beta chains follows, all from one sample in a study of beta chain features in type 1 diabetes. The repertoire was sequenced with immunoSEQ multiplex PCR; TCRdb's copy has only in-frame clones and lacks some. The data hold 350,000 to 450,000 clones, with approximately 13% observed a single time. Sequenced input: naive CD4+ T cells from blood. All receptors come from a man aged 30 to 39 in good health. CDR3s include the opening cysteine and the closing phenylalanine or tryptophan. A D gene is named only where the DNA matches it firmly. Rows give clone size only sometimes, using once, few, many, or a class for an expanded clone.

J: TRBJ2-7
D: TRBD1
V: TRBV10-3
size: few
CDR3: CAIGQGQPYEQYF
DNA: TGTGCCATCGGACAGGGTCAGCCGTACGAGCAGTACTTC

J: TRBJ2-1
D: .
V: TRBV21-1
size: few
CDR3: CASSPGQGDNEQFF
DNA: TGTGCCAGCAGCCCGGGACAGGGGGACAATGAGCAGTTCTTC

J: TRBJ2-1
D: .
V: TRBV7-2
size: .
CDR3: CASSLAVFDEQFF
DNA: TGTGCCAGCAGCTTAGCGGTGTTCGATGAGCAGTTCTTC

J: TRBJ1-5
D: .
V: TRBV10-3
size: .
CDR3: CAITEDRNQPQHF
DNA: TGTGCCATCACCGAGGACCGGAATCAGCCCCAGCATTTT

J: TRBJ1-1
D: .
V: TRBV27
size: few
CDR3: CASSFGGLGNTEAFF
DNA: TGTGCCAGCAGTTTCGGGGGGCTGGGGAACACTGAAGCTTTCTTT

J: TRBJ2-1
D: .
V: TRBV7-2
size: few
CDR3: CASSSQQGAYNEQFF
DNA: TGTGCCAGCAGCTCCCAGCAGGGCGCCTACAATGAGCAGTTCTTC

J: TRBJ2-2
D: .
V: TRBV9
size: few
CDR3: CASSERNTGELFF
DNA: TGTGCCAGCAGCGAAAGGAACACCGGGGAGCTGTTTTTT

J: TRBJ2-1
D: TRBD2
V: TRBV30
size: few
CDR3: CACLSGLAGHNEQFF
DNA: TGTGCCTGTTTGTCGGGACTAGCGGGACACAATGAGCAGTTCTTC

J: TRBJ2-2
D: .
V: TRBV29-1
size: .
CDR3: CSAVPGVTTGELFF
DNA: TGCAGCGCAGTCCCGGGTGTGACCACCGGGGAGCTGTTTTTT

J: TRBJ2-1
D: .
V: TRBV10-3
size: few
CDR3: CAISESGQAGNEQFF
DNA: TGTGCCATCAGTGAGAGTGGTCAGGCGGGGAATGAGCAGTTCTTC

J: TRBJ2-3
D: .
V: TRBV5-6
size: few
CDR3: CASSGLASTQYF
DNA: TGTGCCAGCAGCGGTCTAGCCAGTACGCAGTATTTT

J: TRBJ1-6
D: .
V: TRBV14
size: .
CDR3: CASTPQAGSPLHF
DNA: TGTGCCAGCACCCCCCAGGCGGGTTCACCCCTCCACTTT

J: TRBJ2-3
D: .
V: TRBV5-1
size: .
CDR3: CASSLTGKFTDTQYF
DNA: TGCGCCAGCAGCTTGACAGGGAAGTTTACAGATACGCAGTATTTT

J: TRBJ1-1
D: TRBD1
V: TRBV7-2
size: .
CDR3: CASSPRGRGLNEAFF
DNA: TGTGCCAGCAGCCCGAGGGGCAGGGGGCTTAATGAAGCTTTCTTT

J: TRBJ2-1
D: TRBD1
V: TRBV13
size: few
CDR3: CASSPWGQGSYNEQFF
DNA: TGTGCCAGCAGCCCCTGGGGACAGGGCTCCTACAATGAGCAGTTCTTC

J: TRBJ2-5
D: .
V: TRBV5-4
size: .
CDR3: CASSLDRLRGSRETQYF
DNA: TGTGCCAGCAGCTTGGATAGGCTACGGGGGTCTAGGGAGACCCAGTACTTC

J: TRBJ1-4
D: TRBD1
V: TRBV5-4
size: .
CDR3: CASSTGQVGYEKLFF
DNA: TGTGCCAGCAGCACCGGACAGGTGGGGTATGAAAAACTGTTTTTT

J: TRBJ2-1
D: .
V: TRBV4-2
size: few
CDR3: CASSQAVGSPNEQFF
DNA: TGTGCCAGCAGCCAAGCCGTGGGCAGTCCCAATGAGCAGTTCTTC

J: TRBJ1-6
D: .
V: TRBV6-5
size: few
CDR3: CASSYVVGNSPLHF
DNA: TGTGCCAGCAGTTACGTGGTGGGTAATTCACCCCTCCACTTT

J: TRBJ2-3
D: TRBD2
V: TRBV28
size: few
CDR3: CASIGRRVWEGPNTQYF
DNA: TGTGCCAGCATCGGCCGTCGGGTTTGGGAGGGCCCGAATACGCAGTATTTT

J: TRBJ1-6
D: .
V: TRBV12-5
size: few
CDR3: CASGLQQGDNSPLHF
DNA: TGTGCTAGTGGTTTGCAACAGGGCGATAATTCACCCCTCCACTTT

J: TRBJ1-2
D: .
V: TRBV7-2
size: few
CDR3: CASSLAGHGYTF
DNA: TGTGCCAGCAGCTTAGCTGGCCATGGCTACACCTTC

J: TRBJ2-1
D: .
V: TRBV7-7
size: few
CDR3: CASSLGGLRNEQFF
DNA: TGTGCCAGCAGCTTAGGGGGACTGCGCAATGAGCAGTTCTTC

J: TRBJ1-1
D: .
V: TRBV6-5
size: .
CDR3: CASSYSFWGNTEAFF
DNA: TGTGCCAGCAGTTACTCCTTTTGGGGAAACACTGAAGCTTTCTTT

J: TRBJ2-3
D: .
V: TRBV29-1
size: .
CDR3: CSVDAGQTSTDTQYF
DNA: TGCAGCGTTGACGCGGGACAGACTAGCACAGATACGCAGTATTTT

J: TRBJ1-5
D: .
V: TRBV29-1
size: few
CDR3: CSVESGSAQHF
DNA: TGCAGCGTTGAGTCAGGGAGTGCCCAGCATTTT

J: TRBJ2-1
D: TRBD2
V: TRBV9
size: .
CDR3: CASSVGSGGNEQFF
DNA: TGTGCCAGCAGCGTAGGCAGCGGGGGCAATGAGCAGTTCTTC

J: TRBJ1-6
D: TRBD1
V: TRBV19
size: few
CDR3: CASSITDRDSPLHF
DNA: TGTGCCAGTAGTATAACCGACAGGGATTCACCCCTCCACTTT

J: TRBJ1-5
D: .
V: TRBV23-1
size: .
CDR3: CASSPKDGNQPQHF
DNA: TGCGCCAGCAGTCCTAAAGACGGCAATCAGCCCCAGCATTTT

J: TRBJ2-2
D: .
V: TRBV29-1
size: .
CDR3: CSVERAGDAGELFF
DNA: TGCAGCGTTGAAAGAGCGGGTGATGCCGGGGAGCTGTTTTTT

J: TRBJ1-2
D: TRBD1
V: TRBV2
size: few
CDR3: CASRRQGLSYGYTF
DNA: TGTGCCAGCAGGCGACAGGGGCTAAGTTATGGCTACACCTTC

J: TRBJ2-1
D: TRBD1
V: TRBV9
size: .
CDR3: CASSGDRGSSYNEQFF
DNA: TGTGCCAGCAGCGGGGACAGGGGAAGCTCCTACAATGAGCAGTTCTTC

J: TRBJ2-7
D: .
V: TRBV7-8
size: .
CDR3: CASSLGGTTRGPYEQYF
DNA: TGTGCCAGCAGCTTAGGAGGGACCACTCGGGGGCCTTACGAGCAGTACTTC

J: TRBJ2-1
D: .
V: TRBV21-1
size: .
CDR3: CASSKDGRLAGEQFF
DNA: TGTGCCAGCAGCAAAGATGGTAGACTAGCGGGAGAGCAGTTCTTC

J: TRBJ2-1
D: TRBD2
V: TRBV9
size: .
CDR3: CASSAGLAGGIRHEQFF
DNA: TGTGCCAGCAGCGCCGGGCTAGCGGGAGGAATTAGGCATGAGCAGTTCTTC

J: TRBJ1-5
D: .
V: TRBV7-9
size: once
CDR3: CASSFQGQPQHF
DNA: TGTGCCAGCAGCTTTCAAGGTCAGCCCCAGCATTTT

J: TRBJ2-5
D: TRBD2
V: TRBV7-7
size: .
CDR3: CASSLSGLAGRETQYF
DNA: TGTGCCAGCAGCTTATCCGGACTAGCGGGTCGAGAGACCCAGTACTTC

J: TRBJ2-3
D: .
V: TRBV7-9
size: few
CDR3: CASSLRLRTNNTDTQYF
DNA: TGTGCCAGCAGCTTAAGGTTACGGACTAACAACACAGATACGCAGTATTTT

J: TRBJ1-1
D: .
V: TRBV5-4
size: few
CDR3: CASSPEWGVTEAFF
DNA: TGTGCCAGCAGCCCCGAATGGGGGGTCACTGAAGCTTTCTTT

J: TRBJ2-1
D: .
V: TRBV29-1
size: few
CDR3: CSVGKRSNEQFF
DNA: TGCAGCGTTGGGAAGAGATCCAATGAGCAGTTCTTC

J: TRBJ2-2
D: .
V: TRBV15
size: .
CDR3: CATSAQLNTGELFF
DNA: TGTGCCACCAGCGCCCAACTGAACACCGGGGAGCTGTTTTTT

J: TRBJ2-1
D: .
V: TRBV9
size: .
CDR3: CASSPMPANYGDEQFF
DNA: TGTGCCAGCAGCCCCATGCCGGCAAACTACGGGGATGAGCAGTTCTTC